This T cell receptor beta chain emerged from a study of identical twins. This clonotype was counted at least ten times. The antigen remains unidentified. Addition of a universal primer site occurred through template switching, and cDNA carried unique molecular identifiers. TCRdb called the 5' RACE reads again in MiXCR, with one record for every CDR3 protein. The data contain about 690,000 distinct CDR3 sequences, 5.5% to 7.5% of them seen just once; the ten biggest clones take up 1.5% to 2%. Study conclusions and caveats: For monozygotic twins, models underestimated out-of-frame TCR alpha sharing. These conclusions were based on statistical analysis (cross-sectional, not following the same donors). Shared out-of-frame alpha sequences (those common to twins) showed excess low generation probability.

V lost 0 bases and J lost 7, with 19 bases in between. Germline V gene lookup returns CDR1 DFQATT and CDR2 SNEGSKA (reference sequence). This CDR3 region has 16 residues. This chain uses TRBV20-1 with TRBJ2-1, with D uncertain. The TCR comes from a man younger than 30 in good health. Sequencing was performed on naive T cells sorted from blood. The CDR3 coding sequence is TGCAGTGCTAGAGATTACCGGACCAACGTAAGAAATGAGCAGTTCTTC. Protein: CSARDYRTNVRNEQFF.